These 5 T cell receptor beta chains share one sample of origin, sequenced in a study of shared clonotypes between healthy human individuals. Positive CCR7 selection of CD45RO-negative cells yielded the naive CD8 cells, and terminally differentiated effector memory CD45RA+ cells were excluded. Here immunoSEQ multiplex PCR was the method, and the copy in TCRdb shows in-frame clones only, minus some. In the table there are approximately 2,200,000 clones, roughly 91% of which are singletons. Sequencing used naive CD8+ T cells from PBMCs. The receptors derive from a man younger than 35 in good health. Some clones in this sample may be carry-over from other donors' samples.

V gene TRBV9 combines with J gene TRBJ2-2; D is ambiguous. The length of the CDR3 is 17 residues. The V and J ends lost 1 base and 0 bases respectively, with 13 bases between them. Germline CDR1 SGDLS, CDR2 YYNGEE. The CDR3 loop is CASSVRAGTTNTGELFF. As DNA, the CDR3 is TGTGCCAGCAGCGTAAGGGCAGGTACTACGAACACCGGGGAGCTGTTTTTT.

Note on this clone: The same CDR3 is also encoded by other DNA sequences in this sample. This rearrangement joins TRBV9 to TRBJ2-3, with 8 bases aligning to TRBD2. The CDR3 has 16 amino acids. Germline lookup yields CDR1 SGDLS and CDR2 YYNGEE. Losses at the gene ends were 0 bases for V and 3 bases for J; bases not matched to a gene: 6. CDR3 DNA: TGTGCCAGCAGCGTAGTCCCAGCGGGAGCGACAGATACGCAGTATTTT. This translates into CASSVVPAGATDTQYF. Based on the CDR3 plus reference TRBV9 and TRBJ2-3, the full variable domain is DSGVTQTPKHLITATGQRVTLRCSPRSGDLSVYWYQQSLDQGLQFLIQYYNGEERAKGNILERFSAQQFPDLHSELNLSSLELGDSALYFCASSVVPAGATDTQYFGPGTRLTVL.

This CDR3 reads CASSVLQGSTYTF. The CDR3 nucleotides read TGTGCCAGCAGCGTGTTACAGGGATCGACCTACACCTTC. The V call is TRBV9, the J call TRBJ1-2, with a weak D call TRBD1 (6 bases). The length of the CDR3 is 13 residues. The germline V gene has CDR1 SGDLS and CDR2 YYNGEE. V gave up 2 bases and J gave up 10 bases, with 15 bases separating them. The full variable domain, in which reference TRBV9 and TRBJ1-2 provide the parts outside the CDR3, is DSGVTQTPKHLITATGQRVTLRCSPRSGDLSVYWYQQSLDQGLQFLIQYYNGEERAKGNILERFSAQQFPDLHSELNLSSLELGDSALYFCASSVLQGSTYTFGSGTRLTVV.

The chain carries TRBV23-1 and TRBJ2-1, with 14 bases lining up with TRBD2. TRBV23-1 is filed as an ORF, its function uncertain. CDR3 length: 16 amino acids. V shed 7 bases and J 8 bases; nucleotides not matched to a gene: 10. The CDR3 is CASTRSTSGRGDEQFF. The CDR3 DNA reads TGCGCCAGCACTCGCTCGACTAGCGGGAGGGGTGATGAGCAGTTCTTC.

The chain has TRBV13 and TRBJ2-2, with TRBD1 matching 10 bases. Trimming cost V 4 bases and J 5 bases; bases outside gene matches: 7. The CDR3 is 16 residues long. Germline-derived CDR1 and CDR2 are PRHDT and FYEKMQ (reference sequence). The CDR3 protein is CASSSPDRGRTGELFF. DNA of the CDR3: TGTGCCAGCAGCTCCCCGGACAGGGGGAGGACCGGGGAGCTGTTTTTT.